This T cell receptor beta chain was profiled in a study of CD8 T cells in Susac syndrome. CD8+ and CD4+ T cells circulating in blood were sequenced for TCR beta. The multiple sclerosis control cohort comprised treatment-naive individuals presenting with stable or active relapsing-remitting disease. In germline, CDR1 is SGHTA, CDR2 FQGTGA. The CDR3 runs 14 residues. The V gene lost 5 bases and the J gene lost 7 bases, with 17 bases spanning the gap. RNA, at about 0.45 to 1 ug, was reverse transcribed with random hexamers. Using its own MiXCR run on the immunoSEQ multiplex PCR reads, TCRdb lists one record per CDR3 protein. Here the sample spans about 150,000 distinct CDR3 sequences, over 95% being singletons.

This TCR came from a human donor with multiple sclerosis. V usage is TRBV7-3 and J usage is TRBJ1-1; D unclear. Material: CD8+ T cells from PBMCs. DNA of the CDR3: TGTGCCAGCAGCCCTCGACCCCTAACGGGTGAAGCTTTCTTT. Protein sequence: CASSPRPLTGEAFF.